The present TCR beta chain was sequenced within a study of blood T cell repertoires in COVID-19. Measured with immunoSEQ multiplex PCR; TCRdb has only the in-frame clones, and not every one. The table includes approximately 140,000 clones, roughly four fifths detected once. The CDR3 extends over 14 amino acids. The V gene's germline CDR1 is SNHLY and CDR2 FYNNEI. V dropped 11 bases and J dropped 1; count of bases not matched to a gene: 10. The rearrangement uses TRBV2 and TRBJ1-2, with 7 bases lining up with TRBD1. The TCR was taken from a woman aged 45-59 years with acute COVID-19. The sample was PBMCs or T cells enriched from blood (not recorded which). DNA for the CDR3: TGTGCCGGGGAGACAGGGCGGGTTAACTATGGCTACACCTTC. As protein: CAGETGRVNYGYTF. Variable domain in full (rest from reference TRBV2 and TRBJ1-2): EPEVTQTPSHQVTQMGQEVILRCVPISNHLYFYWYRQILGQKVEFLVSFYNNEISEKSEIFDDQFSVERPDGSNFTLKIRSTKLEDSAMYFCAGETGRVNYGYTFGSGTRLTVV.